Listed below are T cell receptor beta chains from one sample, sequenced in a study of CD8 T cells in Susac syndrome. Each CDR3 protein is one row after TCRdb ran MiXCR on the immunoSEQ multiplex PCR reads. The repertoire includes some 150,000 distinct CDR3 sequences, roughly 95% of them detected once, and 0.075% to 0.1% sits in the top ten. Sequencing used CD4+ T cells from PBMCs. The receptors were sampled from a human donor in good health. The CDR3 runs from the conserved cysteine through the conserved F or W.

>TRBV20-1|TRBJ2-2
CSASEGSTGELFF
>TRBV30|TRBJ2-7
CAWNFGLAGGEQYF
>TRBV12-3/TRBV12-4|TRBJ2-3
CATQGRGDTQYF
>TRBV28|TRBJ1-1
CASSPGHLNTEAFF
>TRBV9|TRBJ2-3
CASSVDVGGDTQYF
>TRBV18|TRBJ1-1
CASSPAGGGTEAFF
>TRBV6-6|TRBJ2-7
CASSLFWGSSYEQYF
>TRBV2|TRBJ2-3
CASSENRGSYGTQYF
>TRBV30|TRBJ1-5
CAWSLLGFNQPQHF
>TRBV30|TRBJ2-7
CAWSGTGVDEQYF
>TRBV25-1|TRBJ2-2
CASSEYGTGKRANTGELFF
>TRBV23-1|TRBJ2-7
CASSQYITQYEQYF
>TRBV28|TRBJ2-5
CASRPIAVGWEETQYF
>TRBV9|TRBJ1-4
CASSRDGEKLFF
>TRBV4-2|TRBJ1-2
CASSPLGGNYGYTF
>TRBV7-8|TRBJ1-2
CASSPLTGGVGVENGYTF
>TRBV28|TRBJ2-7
CASSLEGSGSYEQYF
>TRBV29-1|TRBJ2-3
CSVFGGGFTDTQYF
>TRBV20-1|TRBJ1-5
CSAPGPSNQPQHF
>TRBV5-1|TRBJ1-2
CASSENSPGRGYTF
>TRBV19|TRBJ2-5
CASSVIAGQGETQYF
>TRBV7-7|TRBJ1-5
CASSRGPNQPQHF
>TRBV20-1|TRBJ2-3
CSARLAGEVFRTDTQYF
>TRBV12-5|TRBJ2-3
CASGLAGTHSTDTQYF
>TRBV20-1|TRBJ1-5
CSARSDGGVGQPQHF
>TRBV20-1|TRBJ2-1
CSAYPSGRDNEQFF
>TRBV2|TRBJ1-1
CASRRYGTEAFF
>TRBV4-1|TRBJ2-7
CASSPAIGTGNSYEQYF
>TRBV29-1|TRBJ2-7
CSVIPGLNYEQYF
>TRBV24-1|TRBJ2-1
CATSDPGLDSYNEQFF
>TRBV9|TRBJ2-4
CASSGAGGDIQYF
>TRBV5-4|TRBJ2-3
CASSLASGSQYF
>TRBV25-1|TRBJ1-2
CASRDSGGPGYTF
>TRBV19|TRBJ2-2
CASSLETSGRGTGELFF
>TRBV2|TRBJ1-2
CASRVSDRGTNGYTF
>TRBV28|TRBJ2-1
CATILGGFYNEQFF
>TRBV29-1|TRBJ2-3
CSVGTSGKDTQYF
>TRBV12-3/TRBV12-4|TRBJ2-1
CASSSTGLAGVAGVSSEQFF
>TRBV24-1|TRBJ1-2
CATSDGQSPRGYTF
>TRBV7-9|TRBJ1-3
CASSLAGQGSGNTIYF
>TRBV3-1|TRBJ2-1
CASSLQVEQFF
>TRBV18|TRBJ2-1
CASSPRGLVYNEQFF
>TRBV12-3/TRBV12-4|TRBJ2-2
CASSFLGTPTGELFF
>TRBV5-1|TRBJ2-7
CASSLFSGQAVSYEQYF
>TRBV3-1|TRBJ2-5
CASSQDLVLAGEETQYF
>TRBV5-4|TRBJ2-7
CASSWGAGTGDKQYF
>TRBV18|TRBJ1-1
CASSPLSMNTEAFF
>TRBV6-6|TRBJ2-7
CASSYAVAVGYEQYF
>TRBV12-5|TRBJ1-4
CASGLVGGTGTEKLFF
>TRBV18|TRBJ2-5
CASSPPGTGALGSQYF
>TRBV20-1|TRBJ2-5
CSASPLAGGGQETQYF
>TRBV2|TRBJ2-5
CASIRESRETQYF
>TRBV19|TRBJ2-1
CASRQAGETNEQFF
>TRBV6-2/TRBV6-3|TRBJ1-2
CASSYSFGFNYGYTF
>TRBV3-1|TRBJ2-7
CASSLSRETSEYF
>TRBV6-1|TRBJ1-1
CASFRTVTNTEAFF